This record covers a single T cell receptor beta chain. This entry comes from a study of shared T cell receptors in the human thymus. The method was immunoSEQ multiplex PCR; TCRdb's version includes in-frame clones alone and lacks a portion of them. The sample has about 730,000 clones; 70% to 90% are singletons. V was clipped by 0 bases and J by 10 bases; unmatched bases: 7. Germline-derived CDR1 and CDR2 are LGHNA and YSLEER. This CDR3 is built from 16 residues. The same specimen was also included in a second study, on human thymus T cells. That source reports: All donors were healthy Finnish infants who were undergoing corrective surgery to treat congenital heart defects. Thymic samples were excised during corrective heart operations. Both thymic and peripheral blood repertoires showed apparently biased V and J usage. Thymic TCR repertoires of unrelated people reportedly overlapped highly.

The chain has TRBV4-3 and TRBJ2-1; 12 bases are shared with TRBD2. The TCR originated in a girl under three years old with a congenital heart defect. Sequencing input: thymocytes. CDR3 sequence reads: CASSQEPSGGAREQFF. The CDR3 DNA reads TGCGCCAGCAGCCAAGAACCTAGCGGGGGGGCACGAGAGCAGTTCTTC.